These 17 T cell receptor beta chains originate from one sample sequenced in a study of Tregs in tolerant kidney transplant recipients. Clones were sequenced by immunoSEQ multiplex PCR, and TCRdb holds only the in-frame ones, with some missing. Of approximately 60,000 clones in the sample, 95% to 98% were seen once. The material sequenced was Tregs from blood, taken before the transplant. Receptor source: a human donor who received a combined kidney and bone marrow transplant.

The J gene is TRBJ1-1, the V gene TRBV7-9, with D uncertain. CDR3 length: 16 residues. Germline CDR1 SEHNR, CDR2 FQNEAQ (reference sequence). V was shortened by 1 base and J by 1 base, with 13 bases between the two germline ends. The DNA for the CDR3 is TGTGCCAGCAGCTTAGGAGCTCTGGTCGAGAACACTGAAGCTTTCTTT. Translating gives CASSLGALVENTEAFF.

The rearrangement joins TRBV7-8 to TRBJ1-1; D ambiguous. V was pared by 4 bases and J by 0 bases, with 15 bases between. Germline assignment: CDR1 SGHVS and CDR2 FQNEAQ. The CDR3 runs 16 residues. CDR3 sequence (DNA): TGTGCCAGCAGCTACCAAAGCGTAGTAATGAACACTGAAGCTTTCTTT. Translating it yields CASSYQSVVMNTEAFF.

The chain employs TRBV6-5 and TRBJ1-2; D perhaps matches TRBD1 (5 bases). Trimming stripped 6 bases from V and 0 bases from J, with 14 bases between. Germline assignment: CDR1 MNHEY and CDR2 SVGAGI. The CDR3 extends over 15 amino acids. Written as DNA, the CDR3 is TGTGCCAGCAGAAACCCCAGACAGACTAACTATGGCTACACCTTC. Protein sequence: CASRNPRQTNYGYTF.

The chain combines TRBV30 with TRBJ2-3, with 7 positions matching TRBD2. This CDR3 is built from 14 residues. V lost 4 bases, J lost 2 bases, and 6 bases stayed unmatched. In germline, CDR1 is GTSNPN, CDR2 SVGIG (reference sequence). The CDR3 sequence: CAWTSSGATDTQYF. CDR3 nucleotides: TGTGCCTGGACCTCTAGCGGAGCCACAGATACGCAGTATTTT.

This clone was observed a single time. The chain has TRBV10-3 and TRBJ2-2; 8 bases fit TRBD2. This CDR3 contains 14 residues. Trimming cost V 7 bases and J 2 bases; bases outside gene matches: 3. Germline CDR1 is ENHRY and CDR2 is SYGVKD. CDR3: CAITGTSNTGELFF. CDR3 bases: TGTGCCATCACCGGGACTAGTAACACCGGGGAGCTGTTTTTT.

The J gene is TRBJ1-5, the V gene TRBV28; D possibly corresponds to TRBD1 (6 bases). CDR3 size: 15 residues. In germline, CDR1 is MDHEN, CDR2 SYDVKM. The V end was cut by 6 bases, the J end by 0 bases, with 12 bases between. The DNA of the CDR3 is TGTGCCAGCAGCGGACAGATTCTTAGCAATCAGCCCCAGCATTTT. Its protein is CASSGQILSNQPQHF.

This chain connects TRBV10-1 to TRBJ2-5; the match to TRBD1 covers 11 bases. Germline CDR1 and CDR2: WNHNN and SYGVQD (reference sequence). The CDR3 has 18 residues. Trimming removed 0 bases from V and 1 base from J; junction bases left unmatched: 7. CDR3 in DNA: TGCGCCAGCAGTGAGTCTGAGGGACAGGGGGTTCCCCAAGAGACCCAGTACTTC. It yields the protein CASSESEGQGVPQETQYF.

This clone was observed a single time. The chain recombines TRBV28 with TRBJ1-1, with D possibly TRBD1 on 5 matching bases. Trimming took off 6 bases at V and 1 base at J, with 12 bases between the two ends. The CDR3 sequence is 14 residues long. Germline V gives CDR1 MDHEN, CDR2 SYDVKM. CDR3 bases: TGTGCCAGCAGGGGCGGGGGGGAGAACACTGAAGCTTTCTTT. It is translated as CASRGGGENTEAFF.

The V and J genes are TRBV28 and TRBJ2-1; D is perhaps TRBD2 (7 bases). Germline V CDR1 and CDR2: MDHEN, SYDVKM. There are 17 residues in the CDR3. Trimming took 4 bases from V and 4 from J, leaving 20 bases between them. This chain's CDR3 is CASSSRFWGGGYNEQFF. In DNA, the CDR3 is TGTGCCAGCAGTTCCCGTTTTTGGGGAGGGGGTTACAATGAGCAGTTCTTC.

J is TRBJ2-3 and V is TRBV19, with TRBD1 matching over 7 bases. Germline V gives CDR1 LNHDA, CDR2 SQIVND (reference sequence). This CDR3 contains 13 residues. The ends lost 7 bases at V and 0 bases at J; junction bases unmatched: 1. This CDR3 is CASKQGSTDTQYF. The CDR3 bases are TGTGCCAGTAAACAGGGGAGCACAGATACGCAGTATTTT. Looking up the rest from reference TRBV19 and TRBJ2-3 gives the full variable domain: DGGITQSPKYLFRKEGQNVTLSCEQNLNHDAMYWYRQDPGQGLRLIYYSQIVNDFQKGDIAEGYSVSREKKESFPLTVTSAQKNPTAFYLCASKQGSTDTQYFGPGTRLTVL.

A few counts support this clone. The V and J genes are TRBV6-1 and TRBJ2-7, with TRBD2 identical over 11 bases. Unmatched junction bases numbered 3, after V lost 3 bases and J lost 2 bases. Looked up from germline, CDR1 is MNHNS and CDR2 is SASEGT. The CDR3 runs to 15 residues. The CDR3: CASSEISGGAYEQYF. The CDR3, as DNA: TGTGCCAGCAGTGAGATTAGCGGGGGGGCCTACGAGCAGTACTTC.

This clone showed up just once. The chain employs TRBV5-1 and TRBJ1-2; no firm D call. Trimming removed 0 bases from V and 4 bases from J, with 10 bases in between. Germline CDR1 and CDR2: SGHRS and YFSETQ. The CDR3 runs to 14 residues. Written as DNA, the CDR3 is TGCGCCAGCAGCTTGGGCCAGCTAGGCTATGGCTACACCTTC. It codes for CASSLGQLGYGYTF. Full variable domain (remainder filled in from reference TRBV5-1 and TRBJ1-2): KAGVTQTPRYLIKTRGQQVTLSCSPISGHRSVSWYQQTPGQGLQFLFEYFSETQRNKGNFPGRFSGRQFSNSRSEMNVSTLELGDSALYLCASSLGQLGYGYTFGSGTRLTVV.

This clone came up once. The chain couples TRBV5-8 to TRBJ1-2, with D maybe TRBD1 (6 bases). Germline CDR1 and CDR2: SGHTS and YDEGEE. The CDR3 extends over 15 amino acids. V was clipped by 0 bases and J by 7 bases, with 16 bases between them. CDR3 protein: CASSLASPGVSGYTF. For the CDR3, the DNA is TGTGCCAGCAGCTTGGCTTCGCCAGGGGTTAGTGGCTACACCTTC.

The sample holds one count of this clone. The chain links TRBV19 to TRBJ1-1; no reliable D call. Trimming took 0 bases from V and 0 from J, leaving 8 bases between them. The CDR3 has 15 amino acids. The germline V gene encodes CDR1 LNHDA and CDR2 SQIVND (reference sequence). The CDR3 sequence: CASSIDPSMNTEAFF. CDR3 nucleotide sequence: TGTGCCAGTAGTATAGATCCCAGTATGAACACTGAAGCTTTCTTT.

This clone was seen once. The chain is built from TRBV11-2 and TRBJ1-4; D call uncertain. The CDR3 covers 15 residues. CDR1 and CDR2 (germline): SGHAT, FQNNGV. The ends were cut back, 1 base at V and 7 bases at J, with 13 bases in the middle. CDR3: CASSLGTAGGEKLFF. The CDR3 nucleotides are TGTGCCAGCAGCTTAGGTACGGCAGGAGGTGAAAAACTGTTTTTT.

This CDR3 reads CASGSPGNTIYF. The CDR3 coding sequence is TGTGCTAGTGGTTCCCCGGGAAACACCATATATTTT. The rearrangement links TRBV12-5 to TRBJ1-3; no definite D call. Per germline, CDR1 LGHNT and CDR2 FRNRAP. Trimming cost V 4 bases and J 4 bases, with 5 bases left between them. The length of the CDR3 is 12 residues.

The V call is TRBV6-5, the J call TRBJ1-1; tentative D call: TRBD1 (6 bases). The CDR3 totals 15 residues. Trimming left V 5 bases short and J 7 bases short, with 20 bases between. The germline V gene encodes CDR1 MNHEY and CDR2 SVGAGI. DNA for the CDR3: TGTGCCAGCAGTCTACAGGGCACTGGGGAGTTTGAAGCTTTCTTT. Translation gives CASSLQGTGEFEAFF.